This T cell receptor beta chain stems from a study of technical replicates of blood from several donors. TCRdb's copy holds only in-frame clones and misses some; the assay was immunoSEQ multiplex PCR. Of some 70,000 clones in the sample, under 98% are singletons; the top ten hold about 0.28%. Germline-derived CDR1 and CDR2 are MNHEY and SVGAGI. CDR3 length: 13 residues. V lost 2 bases and J 4 bases, leaving 8 bases between the germline ends. The clonotype comes from a human donor in good health. Sequencing was performed on T cells isolated from PBMCs. This rearrangement joins TRBV6-5 to TRBJ1-1; no firm D call. CDR3 sequence: CASSYLEATEAFF. Here the CDR3 DNA reads TGTGCCAGCAGTTACCTAGAGGCCACTGAAGCTTTCTTT.